This T cell receptor beta chain was recovered during a study of radiotherapy plus CTLA-4 blockade in lung cancer. Across the study: Roughly a sixth of enrolled patients responded objectively, and 31% had disease control.

Trimming left V 7 bases short and J 0 bases short, with 10 bases between. The CDR3 contains 15 residues. Germline CDR1 reads MNHNS; CDR2 reads SASEGT. Treatment of patients with chemo-refractory metastatic non-small-cell lung cancer consisted of focal radiation plus CTLA-4 blockade with ipilimumab. TCRdb keeps only in-frame clones here, not all; method: immunoSEQ multiplex PCR. Among over 80,000 clones listed, roughly four fifths were seen once. Study-level results: Following radiotherapy plus ipilimumab, tumor-derived TCR clones expanded in the blood.

About this clone: As yet, its antigen is unknown.

The sequence was collected from a human donor with non-small cell lung cancer who had stable disease on radiotherapy plus ipilimumab. This specimen consisted of peripheral blood, obtained from a patient treated with radiotherapy plus ipilimumab. The V call is TRBV6-1, the J call TRBJ2-6, with D perhaps TRBD1 (6 bases). The CDR3 loop reads CASTKGGSGANVLTF. The CDR3 DNA follows: TGTGCCAGCACGAAAGGGGGCTCTGGGGCCAACGTCCTGACTTTC.